Listed here are 28 T cell receptor beta chains from one sample, sequenced in a study of sequential checkpoint blockade in melanoma (dated by TCRdb to the late 2010s). The treatment or condition tag for this specimen amounts to: randomized to nivolumab then ipilimumab (arm A) or the reverse (arm B). Library generation was performed with the immunoSEQ multiplex PCR assay. TCRdb stores this immuneACCESS table with in-frame sequences only. Part of the clones is absent; in the studies checked, under half of the shortfall reflects unresolved V genes, and no reason is known for the rest. This sample lists about 18,000 clones; around 65% were detected once. The ten largest clones take up roughly 10% of the sample. Material: CD8+ T cells sorted from blood (inferred from file names), obtained from a patient given nivolumab and ipilimumab in sequence. Receptors were obtained from a human donor with melanoma.

The chain couples TRBV7-9 to TRBJ2-3; 7 nucleotides align to TRBD1. CDR1 and CDR2 (germline): SEHNR, FQNEAQ (reference sequence). The CDR3 runs to 14 residues. V dropped 5 bases and J dropped 9; count of bases not matched to a gene: 11. CDR3 DNA sequence: TGTGCCAGCAGCCCAAGGGACAGATCAGGGACGCAGTATTTT. Protein sequence: CASSPRDRSGTQYF. The full variable domain, with the rest looked up from reference TRBV7-9 and TRBJ2-3, is DTGVSQNPRHKITKRGQNVTFRCDPISEHNRLYWYRQTLGQGPEFLTYFQNEAQLEKSRLLSDRFSAERPKGSFSTLEIQRTEQGDSAMYLCASSPRDRSGTQYFGPGTRLTVL.

The chain recombines TRBV27 with TRBJ2-1; D perhaps matches TRBD2 (6 bases). This CDR3 has 17 residues. The germline V and J ends were trimmed by 0 bases and 0 bases, with 12 bases remaining between them. Germline V gene lookup returns CDR1 MNHEY and CDR2 SMNVEV (reference sequence). CDR3 nucleotides: TGTGCCAGCAGTTTATCCCTAGCGAGTAGCTCCTACAATGAGCAGTTCTTC. It translates to CASSLSLASSSYNEQFF.

This chain links TRBV2 with TRBJ1-5; D may be TRBD1 (5 bases). V shed 4 bases and J shed 11 bases, with 21 bases lying between them. This CDR3 has 15 amino acids. Germline V lookup: CDR1 SNHLY, CDR2 FYNNEI. CDR3 sequence (DNA): TGTGCCAGCAGTGGGGGCAGGCCCACCGTTGTTGCCCAGCATTTT. It translates to CASSGGRPTVVAQHF.

V usage is TRBV7-8 and J usage is TRBJ2-1, with 8 nucleotides matching TRBD2. This CDR3 has 16 residues. Trimming took 6 bases from V and 9 from J; bases not matched to a gene: 16. Germline V gene data show CDR1 as SGHVS and CDR2 as FQNEAQ. In DNA, the CDR3 is TGTGCCAGCAGGCGCTATTTCGGGGGGGTGCTTAGTGAGCAGTTCTTC. Its protein is CASRRYFGGVLSEQFF.

This clone came up a few times. The chain links TRBV6-1 to TRBJ1-5; 9 nucleotides match TRBD1. The CDR3 has 15 residues. Per the germline V gene, CDR1 is MNHNS and CDR2 is SASEGT. Trimming removed 8 bases from V and 4 bases from J; junction bases left unmatched: 9. CDR3 sequence (DNA): TGTGCCAGCCGACCTTACGGACAGGGGAATCAGCCCCAGCATTTT. Protein product: CASRPYGQGNQPQHF.

The V gene is TRBV6-5, the J gene TRBJ1-5; D unresolved. There are 15 residues in the CDR3. Germline V gene sequence: CDR1 MNHEY, CDR2 SVGAGI. Trimming shortened V by 2 bases and J by 0 bases, and 8 bases separated the two germline ends. DNA for the CDR3: TGTGCCAGCAGTTACGGGCGTAATAGCAATCAGCCCCAGCATTTT. Translation: CASSYGRNSNQPQHF.

The chain has TRBV7-6 and TRBJ2-1, with a tentative D call TRBD1 (6 bases). Germline V gene lookup returns CDR1 SGHVS and CDR2 FNYEAQ. This CDR3 contains 16 residues. V lost 0 bases and J lost 3, with 12 bases in between. CDR3 in amino acids: CASSLASQGYYNEQFF. Written as DNA, the CDR3 is TGTGCCAGCAGCTTAGCGAGTCAGGGGTACTACAATGAGCAGTTCTTC.

J is TRBJ1-2 and V is TRBV6-5, with 9 bases identical to TRBD1. There are 13 residues in the CDR3. The V and J ends lost 2 bases and 8 bases, in that order; junction bases with no gene match: 3. CDR1 MNHEY and CDR2 SVGAGI come from the germline V gene. CDR3 bases: TGTGCCAGCAGTTACAAGACAGGGGGGGGCTACACCTTC. Protein product: CASSYKTGGGYTF.

J is TRBJ2-6 and V is TRBV9; TRBD2 might be the D (5 bases). CDR1 and CDR2 from the germline V gene are SGDLS and YYNGEE. V was cut by 4 bases and J by 5 bases, with 22 bases left in between. The CDR3 runs 18 residues. The CDR3 DNA sequence: TGTGCCAGCAGCCCCCAGTCAGACGGGTTCGGGAGGGCCAACGTCCTGACTTTC. Encoded protein: CASSPQSDGFGRANVLTF. The full variable domain, rest sourced from reference TRBV9 and TRBJ2-6, is DSGVTQTPKHLITATGQRVTLRCSPRSGDLSVYWYQQSLDQGLQFLIQYYNGEERAKGNILERFSAQQFPDLHSELNLSSLELGDSALYFCASSPQSDGFGRANVLTFGAGSRLTVL.

This clone is medium-sized. The chain uses TRBV29-1 and TRBJ2-6, with 7 bases aligning to TRBD1. Germline values: CDR1 SQVTM, CDR2 ANQGSEA. This CDR3 contains 14 residues. With 6 bases clipped from V and 4 bases from J, the junction kept 6 bases outside the gene matches. CDR3 in amino acids: CSVQGTVGANVLTF. The CDR3 DNA follows: TGCAGCGTGCAAGGGACAGTCGGGGCCAACGTCCTGACTTTC.

In this sample, this clone turned up a few times. The chain combines TRBV11-3 with TRBJ1-4; D uncertain. Germline CDR1 SGHNT, CDR2 YENEEA. V was clipped by 5 bases and J by 4 bases, with 20 bases between them. This CDR3 is 17 amino acids long. As DNA, the CDR3 is TGTGCCAGCAGCCCAACAGAAGAGGGCAGGCATAATGAAAAACTGTTTTTT. Protein: CASSPTEEGRHNEKLFF.

Judged by abundance, this clone is large. The V and J genes are TRBV4-3 and TRBJ2-2; 8 bases fit TRBD1. The length of the CDR3 is 16 residues. V gave up 4 bases and J gave up 4 bases; unmatched junction bases: 8. The germline V gene encodes CDR1 LGHNA and CDR2 YSLEER. CDR3 nucleotides: TGCGCCAGCAGCCTAGAGGACAGGGTAGCCACCGGGGAGCTGTTTTTT. Protein product: CASSLEDRVATGELFF.

The rearrangement links TRBV5-1 to TRBJ2-1; D is unresolved. Germline CDR1 is SGHRS and CDR2 is YFSETQ. Deletions cut 1 base from V and 1 base from J, with 15 bases between. The CDR3 is 17 residues long. CDR3 sequence: CASSLKLTLKSYNEQFF. The DNA for the CDR3 is TGCGCCAGCAGCTTGAAGCTTACTTTAAAATCCTACAATGAGCAGTTCTTC.

The gene calls are TRBV21-1 and TRBJ1-1. TRBV21-1 is annotated as a pseudogene. The CDR3 totals 10 residues. The CDR3 spells CATGGTEAFF. The CDR3 DNA is TGTGCCACCGGTGGCACTGAAGCTTTCTTT.

The chain links TRBV7-9 to TRBJ2-3; perhaps TRBD2 as D (6 bases). The CDR3 is 14 residues long. The V end was cut by 5 bases, the J end by 2 bases, with 11 bases between. CDR1 is SEHNR, CDR2 FQNEAQ, per germline (reference sequence). The CDR3 nucleotides are TGTGCCAGCAGCCCCGGGGGTCTCACAGATACGCAGTATTTT. Amino acid sequence: CASSPGGLTDTQYF.

This sequence joins TRBV13 and TRBJ2-7, with D perhaps TRBD1 (5 bases). CDR3 length equals 12 residues. V was trimmed by 5 bases and J by 5 bases, leaving 10 bases between them. Germline CDR1 PRHDT, CDR2 FYEKMQ (reference sequence). The chain's CDR3 is CASSPDNNEQYF. The CDR3, as DNA: TGTGCCAGCAGCCCGGACAACAACGAGCAGTACTTC.

This chain links TRBV25-1 with TRBJ2-3; maybe TRBD1 (6 bases). The germline V gene has CDR1 MGHDK and CDR2 SYGVNS. The V end was cut by 4 bases, the J end by 3 bases, with 14 bases between. This CDR3 contains 15 residues. For the CDR3, the DNA is TGTGCCAGCAGTGGAAGGACAGTTGGGACAGATACGCAGTATTTT. It specifies CASSGRTVGTDTQYF. The full variable domain, completed using reference TRBV25-1 and TRBJ2-3, is EADIYQTPRYLVIGTGKKITLECSQTMGHDKMYWYQQDPGMELHLIHYSYGVNSTEKGDLSSESTVSRIRTEHFPLTLESARPSHTSQYLCASSGRTVGTDTQYFGPGTRLTVL.

Here the CDR3 reads CAISESVGGQGDFPYF. The CDR3 nucleotides read TGTGCCATCAGTGAGTCGGTAGGGGGACAGGGGGATTTTCCGTACTTC. The rearrangement uses TRBV10-3 and TRBJ2-7; 11 bases are a match to TRBD1. The CDR3 is 16 residues long. With 0 bases clipped from V and 12 bases from J, the junction kept 13 bases outside the gene matches. Germline loops: CDR1 ENHRY, CDR2 SYGVKD.

The genes are TRBV6-5 and TRBJ1-2; 9 bases are shared with TRBD1. Per the germline V gene, CDR1 is MNHEY and CDR2 is SVGAGI. V was pared by 0 bases and J by 4 bases, with 6 bases of the junction left unmatched. The CDR3 spans 16 residues. CDR3 in DNA: TGTGCCAGCAGTTACTCTGGGACAGGGCCGATCTATGGCTACACCTTC. It translates to CASSYSGTGPIYGYTF.

This clone is medium-sized (0.01 to 0.1%) by share. This chain links TRBV29-1 with TRBJ1-3, with TRBD1 matching over 10 bases. V dropped 0 bases and J dropped 4; count of bases not matched to a gene: 12. CDR1 is SQVTM and CDR2 is ANQGSEA in the germline V gene. The CDR3 loop spans 18 amino acids. Here the CDR3 DNA reads TGCAGCGTTGAAGATCGTCGGGACAGGGGCTACAGGGGAAACACCATATATTTT. It codes for CSVEDRRDRGYRGNTIYF. The full variable domain, rest sourced from reference TRBV29-1 and TRBJ1-3, is SAVISQKPSRDICQRGTSLTIQCQVDSQVTMMFWYRQQPGQSLTLIATANQGSEATYESGFVIDKFPISRPNLTFSTLTVSNMSPEDSSIYLCSVEDRRDRGYRGNTIYFGEGSWLTVV.

This clone was seen a few times. This chain uses TRBV9 with TRBJ1-2; D possibly corresponds to TRBD1 (5 bases). The CDR3 covers 15 residues. Germline loops: CDR1 SGDLS, CDR2 YYNGEE. Trimming removed 3 bases from V and 4 bases from J, with 16 bases in between. The CDR3 loop reads CASSGGFDRGYGYTF. In nucleotides, the CDR3 is TGTGCCAGCAGCGGCGGTTTCGATAGGGGCTATGGCTACACCTTC.

This sequence joins TRBV9 and TRBJ2-1, with TRBD2 matching 10 bases. J lost 6 bases, V lost 8 bases, and 8 bases had no gene match. The length of the CDR3 is 14 residues. The germline gives CDR1 SGDLS, CDR2 YYNGEE. CDR3 coding DNA: TGTGCCAGTGGTGGACTAGCGGTATCCAATGAGCAGTTCTTC. Protein product: CASGGLAVSNEQFF.

This chain links TRBV29-1 with TRBJ2-3; the D gene is possibly TRBD1 (5 bases). Germline CDR1 and CDR2: SQVTM and ANQGSEA. V lost 3 bases and J lost 1, with 5 bases in between. The CDR3 is made up of 12 amino acids. The CDR3 bases are TGCAGCGTTGACAGGGGCACAGATACGCAGTATTTT. Translated: CSVDRGTDTQYF.

The chain links TRBV5-4 to TRBJ2-7; D is perhaps TRBD1 (5 bases). V was pared by 1 base and J by 4 bases, with 12 bases between. The CDR3 loop spans 14 amino acids. The V gene's germline CDR1 is SGHNT and CDR2 YYREEE (reference sequence). CDR3 sequence reads: CASSLKGMGYEQYF. CDR3 DNA: TGTGCCAGCAGCTTGAAGGGGATGGGGTACGAGCAGTACTTC.

J is TRBJ1-1 and V is TRBV2, with D perhaps TRBD1 (6 bases). Trimming took 6 bases from V and 4 from J, leaving 15 bases between them. CDR3 length: 14 residues. Per the germline V gene, CDR1 is SNHLY and CDR2 is FYNNEI. The CDR3 nucleotides read TGTGCCAGCAGCGGGGGGGGCTGGGTCACTGAAGCTTTCTTT. Translated: CASSGGGWVTEAFF.

The rearrangement links TRBV27 to TRBJ2-7; D gene unclear. Germline lookup yields CDR1 MNHEY and CDR2 SMNVEV (reference sequence). CDR3 length: 12 amino acids. The V end lost 3 bases, the J end lost 6 bases, and 9 bases lay between the germline ends. The CDR3 region is CASSFSVREQYF. The DNA of the CDR3 is TGTGCCAGCAGTTTTTCAGTCCGCGAGCAGTACTTC.

The chain couples TRBV6-5 to TRBJ2-7; TRBD2 is a possible D gene (6 bases). With 0 bases removed from V and 6 bases from J, the gap between germline ends came to 9 bases. The CDR3 extends over 13 amino acids. Germline CDR1 is MNHEY and CDR2 is SVGAGI. CDR3 DNA sequence: TGTGCCAGCAGTTACTCGATGCGGGGCGAGCAGTACTTC. This translates into CASSYSMRGEQYF.

The J gene is TRBJ1-1, the V gene TRBV4-3; maybe TRBD1 (6 bases). V lost 2 bases, J lost 3 bases, and 19 bases lay in between. Germline V gene sequence: CDR1 LGHNA, CDR2 YSLEER. The CDR3 extends over 17 amino acids. The DNA for the CDR3 is TGCGCCAGCAGCCAATCTGCGCTTGGGGGCCAATACACTGAAGCTTTCTTT. It specifies CASSQSALGGQYTEAFF.